This TCR beta chain derives from a study of CXCR3-negative and CXCR3-positive naive CD8 T cells. Comment on this clonotype: What it binds is not known.

CD8+ T cell subsets were each sorted in triplicate, about 330,000 cells apiece. General study results and limits: The study inferred TCR strength from TRB CDR3 properties and found comparable surface CD5 between naive subsets. Diversity proved comparably high across both naive subsets and much lower in memory CD8+ cells. Naive cells that were CXCR3-negative or CXCR3-positive used TRBV-TRBJ genes alike, while memory cells diverged.

cDNA libraries for TRB were generated by 5' RACE incorporating UMI labels. TCRdb re-called the 5' RACE reads and gives one entry per CDR3 protein, without DNA. This sample's table reports tens of thousands of distinct CDR3 sequences. Per germline, CDR1 SQVTM and CDR2 ANQGSEA. This CDR3 comprises 15 residues. The TCR was taken from a human donor in good health. Some clones in this sample may be carry-over from other donors' samples. This chain joins TRBV29-1 and TRBJ2-7. Sequencing used memory CD8+ T cells from blood. The CDR3 is CSVEGDQTSSYEQYF.